This TCR beta chain was obtained from a study of shared clonotypes between healthy human individuals (dated by TCRdb to the early 2020s). Background on the whole study: A couple of women and a few men aged 18 to 49 years were included in the cohort. Per donor, three plates each were used for CD4 naive and CD4 memory, two for CD8 naive, and one for CD8 memory. To estimate repertoire size and how much clonotype sharing occurs between individuals, the study deeply sequenced the blood TCR repertoires of five healthy adults. To increase sequencing depth and limit assay-specific biases, different laboratories used diverse techniques to prepare libraries and sequence TCR repertoires. Leukapheresis yielded between about 0.8 and 9.5 billion PBMCs per donor. Here is what the overall study found, with its caveats: Based on pairwise subsampling, the degree of clonotype sharing among donors was expected to be affected by sequencing depth. Because the study included a small number of donors, the genetic and exposure-history diversity represented was limited. When several donors were compared, the shared fraction of clonotypes was roughly 4.8% for naive CD4, roughly 3.3% for naive CD8, about 2.5% for memory CD4, and under 0.5% for memory CD8. Sampling was restricted to blood, and TCR repertoires in tissue are likely to differ from TCR repertoires in blood. Estimated clonotype richness was generally larger for naive than for memory subsets. Even with the large sequencing depth, rarefaction of the sorted-subset datasets indicated that sequencing was incomplete. Compared with non-shared clonotypes, clonotypes shared by all four sorted-subset donors had higher generation probabilities.

Healthy HIV-negative adults with no recently reported acute infections or vaccinations were included as donors. Every donor was a Caucasian adult residing in Nashville, Tennessee, USA. CD4+ T cells were enriched by magnetic negative selection; naive cells were then positively selected on CD45RA, and the negative fraction formed the memory subset. Blood was collected by leukapheresis, and PBMCs were isolated by Ficoll-Histopaque density gradient centrifugation and then cryopreserved in liquid nitrogen vapor phase. Purity and quantity of every magnetically sorted T cell population were checked by analytical flow cytometry. Each sorted fraction had its genomic DNA isolated and then quantified by UV absorbance on a Nanodrop 2000c. CDR1 SGHAT and CDR2 FQNNGV were looked up in the germline V gene. Compared with germline, V lacks 5 bases and J lacks 1 base; bases without a gene match: 1. Its CDR3 holds 15 amino acids, cysteine through phenylalanine. Only the CDR3 region is kept as DNA, spanning 45 bases read in frame from base 1.

TCR CDR3 regions were amplified from genomic DNA by multiplex PCR using the deep immunoSEQ assay. Genomic DNA extracted from each cell subset was distributed evenly over all wells of several immunoSEQ 96-well plates, and each plate served as one replicate. For sorted subsets, each replicate PCR was loaded with 200 ng genomic DNA, equivalent to 30,000 to 35,000 T cell genomes. Purified libraries were measured with a Qubit 3.0 fluorometer, size-checked on a Bioanalyzer 2100, and measured again with the KAPA Library Quantification kit. Each immunoSEQ 96-well plate was sequenced on its own single-read 150-cycle Illumina NextSeq 550 flow cell. On the study's bioinformatics: The immunoSEQ output contained only junctional sequences without quality scores, so filtering could not match that applied to full-length reads. Sequences were annotated with PyIR, a Python wrapper for IgBLAST v1.9, using IMGT germline references to assign V/J genes and CDR3. Reads with weak V/J assignments (E-value above 1e-6), missing CDR3, stop codons, out-of-frame junctions, or ambiguous translated residues were removed. V3J clonotypes were defined as sequences sharing an identical inferred V gene, J gene, and CDR3 amino acid sequence. The percentage overlap between two repertoires was calculated by dividing the number of shared unique clonotypes by the size of the smaller repertoire. Richness of each repertoire was evaluated using RTK rarefaction, the Chao1 estimator, and Recon v2.1 estimates of unobserved clonotypes. Generation probabilities were computed with OLGA for all TCRbeta clonotypes obtained by the gDNA method from a few donors. TCRdb limited this immuneACCESS table to in-frame rearrangements with V and J called. A share of clones is missing; checked studies link under half to unresolved V genes, and the rest is unexplained. Clone size and V and J calls were adopted from that table, with D and trimming inferred from the DNA. The sample table shows 2 million to 3 million clones, and over 85% are seen once. The ten largest clones capture 0.36% of the sample.

This clone was seen only once. It lacks a known antigen. No qualities accompany the bases; no much larger clone lies one base away. Other DNA variants within this sample encode the same CDR3. The sequencing input was naive CD4+ T cells from PBMCs. The cell subset or site label corresponds to: CD45RA+ positively selected. The clonotype originates from a man between 18 and 35 years old in good health. Some clones in this sample may be carry-over from other donors' samples. The rearranged segments are TRBV11-2 and TRBJ2-1, with 11 junctional bases fitting TRBD2. The bases read TGTGCCAGCAGCCGACTAGCGGGGTCCTACAATGAGCAGTTCTTC. This gives the protein CASSRLAGSYNEQFF.